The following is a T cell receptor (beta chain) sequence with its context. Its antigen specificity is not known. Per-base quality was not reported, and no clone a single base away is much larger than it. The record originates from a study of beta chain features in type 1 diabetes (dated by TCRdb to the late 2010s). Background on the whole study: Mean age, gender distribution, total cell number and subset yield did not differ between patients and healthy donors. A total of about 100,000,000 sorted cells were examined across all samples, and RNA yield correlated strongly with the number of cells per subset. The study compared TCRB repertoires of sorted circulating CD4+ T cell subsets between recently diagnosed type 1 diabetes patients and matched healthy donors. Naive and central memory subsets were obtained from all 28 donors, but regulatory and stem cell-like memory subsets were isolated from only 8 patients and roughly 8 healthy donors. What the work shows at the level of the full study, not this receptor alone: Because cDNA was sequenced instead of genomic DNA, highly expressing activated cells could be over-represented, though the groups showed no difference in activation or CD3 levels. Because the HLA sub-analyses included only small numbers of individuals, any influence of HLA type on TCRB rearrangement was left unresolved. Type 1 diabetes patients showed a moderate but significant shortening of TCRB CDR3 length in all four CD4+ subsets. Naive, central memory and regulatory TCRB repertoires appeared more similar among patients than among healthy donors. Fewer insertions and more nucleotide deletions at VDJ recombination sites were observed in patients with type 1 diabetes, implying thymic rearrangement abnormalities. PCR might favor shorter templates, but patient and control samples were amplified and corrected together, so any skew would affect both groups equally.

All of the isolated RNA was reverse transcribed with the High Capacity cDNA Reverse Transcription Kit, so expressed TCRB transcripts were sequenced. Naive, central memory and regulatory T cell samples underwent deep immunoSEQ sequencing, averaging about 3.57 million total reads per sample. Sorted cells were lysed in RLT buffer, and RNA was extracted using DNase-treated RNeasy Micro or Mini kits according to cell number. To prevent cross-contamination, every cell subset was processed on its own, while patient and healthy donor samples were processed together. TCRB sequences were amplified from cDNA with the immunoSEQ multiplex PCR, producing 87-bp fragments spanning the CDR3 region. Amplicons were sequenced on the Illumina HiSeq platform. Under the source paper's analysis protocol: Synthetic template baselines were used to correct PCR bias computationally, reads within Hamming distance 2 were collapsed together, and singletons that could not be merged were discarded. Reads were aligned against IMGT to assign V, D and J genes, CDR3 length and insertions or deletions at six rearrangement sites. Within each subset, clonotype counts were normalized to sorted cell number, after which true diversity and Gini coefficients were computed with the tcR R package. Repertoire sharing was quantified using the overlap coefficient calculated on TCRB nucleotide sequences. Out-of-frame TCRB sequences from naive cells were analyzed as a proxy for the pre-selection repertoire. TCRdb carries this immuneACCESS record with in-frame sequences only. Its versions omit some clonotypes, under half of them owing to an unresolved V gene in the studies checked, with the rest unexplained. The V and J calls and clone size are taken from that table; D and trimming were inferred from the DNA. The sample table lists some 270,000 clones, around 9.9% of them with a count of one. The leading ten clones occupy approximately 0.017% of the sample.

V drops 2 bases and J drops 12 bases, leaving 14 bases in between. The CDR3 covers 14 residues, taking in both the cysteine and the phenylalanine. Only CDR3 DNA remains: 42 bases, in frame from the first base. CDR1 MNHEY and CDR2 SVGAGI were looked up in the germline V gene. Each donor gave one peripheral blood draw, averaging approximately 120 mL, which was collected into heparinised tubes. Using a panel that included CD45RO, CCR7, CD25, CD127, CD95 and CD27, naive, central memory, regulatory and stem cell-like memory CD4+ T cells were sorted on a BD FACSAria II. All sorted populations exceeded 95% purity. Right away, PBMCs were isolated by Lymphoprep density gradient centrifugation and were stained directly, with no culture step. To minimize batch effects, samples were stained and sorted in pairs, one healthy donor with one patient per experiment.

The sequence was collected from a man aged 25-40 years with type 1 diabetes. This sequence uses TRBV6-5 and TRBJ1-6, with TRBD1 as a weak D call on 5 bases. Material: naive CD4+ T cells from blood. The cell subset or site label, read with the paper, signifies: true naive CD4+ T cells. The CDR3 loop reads CASSYSGASLPLHF. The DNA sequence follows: TGTGCCAGCAGTTACAGTGGGGCCAGCCTACCCCTCCACTTT.